These 17 T cell receptor beta chains were sequenced from one sample in a study of control samples from healthy donors and cancer patients. Profiling relied on immunoSEQ multiplex PCR, and the TCRdb table lists in-frame clones only, not all of them. The table includes tens of thousands of clones, over 85% detected once. The specimen was PBMCs. Receptors originate from a woman aged 55-69 years with head and neck cancer.

This clone was picked up a small number of times. The sample holds other DNA sequences that translate to the same CDR3. The chain carries TRBV7-2 and TRBJ1-3, with no clear D. The CDR3 contains 12 residues. Trimming cost V 3 bases and J 4 bases, with 4 bases left between them. Germline values: CDR1 SGHTA, CDR2 FQGNSA. CDR3 bases: TGTGCCAGCAGCTTCTTCGGAAACACCATATATTTT. This sequence encodes CASSFFGNTIYF.

This clone was counted between two and nine times. The genes are TRBV7-9 and TRBJ2-2; the D gene is possibly TRBD1 (6 bases). Looked up from germline, CDR1 is SEHNR and CDR2 is FQNEAQ (reference sequence). Trimming removed 5 bases at V and 1 base at J, with 14 bases between. The CDR3 length is 16 residues. CDR3 in DNA: TGTGCCAGCAGCCCCCGCGGACAGAGGAACACCGGGGAGCTGTTTTTT. It is translated as CASSPRGQRNTGELFF.

V and J are TRBV4-2 and TRBJ2-7; 7 positions agree with TRBD1. The CDR3 runs 14 residues. Germline V gene lookup returns CDR1 LGHNA and CDR2 YNFKEQ. V shed 1 base and J 2 bases; nucleotides not matched to a gene: 2. The CDR3 coding sequence is TGTGCCAGCAGCCAAGGAGACAGGGCCTACGAGCAGTACTTC. Translation gives CASSQGDRAYEQYF.

The chain carries TRBV7-9 and TRBJ2-1, with TRBD2 matching 11 bases. This CDR3 region has 18 residues. V lost 0 bases, J lost 2 bases, and 6 bases stayed unmatched. Germline V gene sequence: CDR1 SEHNR, CDR2 FQNEAQ (reference sequence). The CDR3 DNA is TGTGCCAGCAGCTTAGCCCATTTACTAGCGGGAGCCTACAATGAGCAGTTCTTC. Protein product: CASSLAHLLAGAYNEQFF.

The chain couples TRBV10-3 to TRBJ2-3; 9 nucleotides align to TRBD2. CDR3 size: 16 residues. V lost 6 bases to trimming and J lost 7 bases; unmatched junction nucleotides: 14. CDR1 is ENHRY, CDR2 SYGVKD, per germline. As DNA, the CDR3 is TGTGCCATCAGCTTGGGACTAGCCCAACAAGAGAATACGCAGTATTTT. Translating gives CAISLGLAQQENTQYF.

This clone turned up a few times. Additional DNA sequences in this sample encode the identical CDR3. The chain joins TRBV3-1 (or the pseudogene TRBV3-2) to TRBJ2-6, with D uncertain. The CDR3 has 15 residues. V was clipped by 1 base and J by 6 bases, with 10 bases between them. The germline V gene encodes CDR1 LGHDT and CDR2 YNNKEL (reference sequence). This CDR3 is CASSQGESTANVLTF. The CDR3 nucleotides are TGTGCCAGCAGCCAAGGGGAATCGACGGCCAACGTCCTGACTTTC.

The rearrangement links TRBV11-2 to TRBJ2-3; 9 bases map to TRBD2. Germline CDR1 reads SGHAT; CDR2 reads FQNNGV. V shed 5 bases, J shed 0 bases, and the junction held 12 bases outside the gene matches. The CDR3 runs 18 residues. The CDR3 is CASSISGSWGISTDTQYF. The CDR3 region has the DNA TGTGCCAGCAGCATTAGCGGGAGTTGGGGTATAAGCACAGATACGCAGTATTTT.

V and J are TRBV27 and TRBJ1-1; TRBD1 matches at 7 bases. V was clipped by 5 bases and J by 4 bases; unmatched bases: 13. The CDR3 contains 16 residues. Germline loops: CDR1 MNHEY, CDR2 SMNVEV (reference sequence). The CDR3 DNA reads TGTGCCAGCAGTACAAGGACAGGACTTAGGGGCACTGAAGCTTTCTTT. Translated, it gives CASSTRTGLRGTEAFF.

The V and J genes are TRBV5-5 and TRBJ2-4; a weak D match, TRBD2 (5 bases). The CDR3 is made up of 15 amino acids. Between the trimmed V and J ends, which lost 3 bases and 0 bases, there was a span of 10 bases. Germline lookup yields CDR1 SGHKS and CDR2 YYEKEE (reference sequence). This CDR3 is CASSSLEGAKNIQYF. Here the CDR3 DNA reads TGTGCCAGCAGCTCCCTAGAGGGAGCCAAAAACATTCAGTACTTC.

The rearrangement uses TRBV30 and TRBJ2-3; 8 bases are a match to TRBD2. The germline gives CDR1 GTSNPN, CDR2 SVGIG (reference sequence). V shed 3 bases and J 3 bases; nucleotides not matched to a gene: 5. The length of the CDR3 is 14 residues. The CDR3 spells CAWRGVAGTDTQYF. CDR3 in DNA: TGTGCCTGGAGAGGGGTAGCGGGAACAGATACGCAGTATTTT.

The chain uses TRBV19 and TRBJ2-5; 7 nucleotides agree with TRBD1. The V and J ends lost 5 bases and 3 bases, in that order; junction bases with no gene match: 3. The CDR3 loop spans 13 amino acids. Germline assignment: CDR1 LNHDA and CDR2 SQIVND (reference sequence). DNA of the CDR3: TGTGCCAGTAGTGCTGGGACAGAAGAGACCCAGTACTTC. It encodes CASSAGTEETQYF.

The V gene is TRBV5-6, the J gene TRBJ1-5; tentatively, D is TRBD1 (5 bases). Trimming removed 2 bases from V and 0 bases from J, with 9 bases in between. This CDR3 spans 15 amino acids. Looked up from germline, CDR1 is SGHDT and CDR2 is YYEEEE. CDR3: CASSFGGNSNQPQHF. In DNA, the CDR3 is TGTGCCAGCAGCTTTGGGGGGAATAGCAATCAGCCCCAGCATTTT.

This chain connects TRBV9 to TRBJ2-1; no firm D call. The CDR3 extends over 15 amino acids. Trimming cost V 0 bases and J 3 bases, with 10 bases left between them. The germline V gene has CDR1 SGDLS and CDR2 YYNGEE. The CDR3 DNA follows: TGTGCCAGCAGCGTAGATCTGGGGTTCTACAATGAGCAGTTCTTC. Protein product: CASSVDLGFYNEQFF.

This chain uses TRBV9 with TRBJ1-3; D might be TRBD1 (5 bases). Germline lookup yields CDR1 SGDLS and CDR2 YYNGEE. Trimming left V 2 bases short and J 0 bases short, with 9 bases between. The CDR3 extends over 15 amino acids. The CDR3 spells CASSVLGASGNTIYF. In nucleotides, the CDR3 is TGTGCCAGCAGCGTCCTAGGGGCCTCTGGAAACACCATATATTTT.

This sequence joins TRBV5-1 and TRBJ1-4; 8 positions match TRBD1. The germline V gene encodes CDR1 SGHRS and CDR2 YFSETQ. V shed 0 bases, J shed 8 bases, and the junction held 9 bases outside the gene matches. The CDR3 sequence is 16 residues long. The CDR3 protein is CASSLVQGASREKLFF. CDR3 nucleotides: TGCGCCAGCAGCTTGGTCCAGGGGGCGAGTAGAGAAAAACTGTTTTTT.

This chain links TRBV9 with TRBJ1-4, with 12 bases aligning to TRBD1. V gave up 3 bases and J gave up 13 bases; unmatched junction bases: 4. This CDR3 spans 13 amino acids. CDR1 is SGDLS, CDR2 YYNGEE, per germline. As DNA, the CDR3 is TGTGCCAGCAGCGGGGGGACAGGGGGCCTACTGTTTTTT. Translated: CASSGGTGGLLFF.

V gene TRBV29-1 combines with J gene TRBJ1-4, with 10 bases fitting TRBD1. Germline loops: CDR1 SQVTM, CDR2 ANQGSEA. With V trimmed by 6 bases and J by 6 bases, 1 base remained unmatched. The CDR3 consists of 12 residues. CDR3 loop: CSVDRGDEKLFF. CDR3 coding DNA: TGCAGCGTGGACAGGGGGGATGAAAAACTGTTTTTT.